Shown below are 10 T cell receptor beta chains from a single sample sequenced in a study of shared clonotypes between healthy human individuals. Using immunoSEQ multiplex PCR, the repertoire was profiled, and TCRdb retains in-frame clones only, with some absent. The data show about 1.5 million clones, roughly 96% seen once. Sequenced input: naive CD4+ T cells sorted from blood. Subset given: CD45RA+ positively selected. Receptors were obtained from a man aged 25-40 years in good health.

V gene TRBV25-1 combines with J gene TRBJ2-7, with 7 bases aligning to TRBD1. J lost 4 bases, V lost 4 bases, and 10 bases had no gene match. The CDR3 runs 15 residues. Germline V CDR1 and CDR2: MGHDK, SYGVNS. This CDR3 reads CASSGGRPGGYEQYF. The DNA of the CDR3 is TGTGCCAGCAGTGGGGGGCGGCCAGGGGGATACGAGCAGTACTTC.

The rearrangement links TRBV6-1 to TRBJ2-7; D uncertain. The germline V gene encodes CDR1 MNHNS and CDR2 SASEGT. The CDR3 spans 13 residues. V was trimmed by 5 bases and J by 2 bases, leaving 10 bases between them. The CDR3 coding sequence is TGTGCCAGCAGTAGAGGAGTAGCCTACGAGCAGTACTTC. This translates into CASSRGVAYEQYF.

The chain uses TRBV4-1 and TRBJ1-2; the match to TRBD1 covers 8 bases. This CDR3 spans 14 amino acids. V trimming: 3 bases; J trimming: 4 bases; junction bases outside the gene matches: 4. Germline lookup yields CDR1 MGHRA and CDR2 YSYEKL. DNA for the CDR3: TGCGCCAGCAGCCAGGACAGGGCAGTCTATGGCTACACCTTC. Translated: CASSQDRAVYGYTF.

V usage is TRBV28 and J usage is TRBJ2-1, with 9 bases aligning to TRBD2. The CDR3 is 16 residues long. Per germline, CDR1 MDHEN and CDR2 SYDVKM. V shed 2 bases and J 0 bases; nucleotides not matched to a gene: 2. The CDR3 region is CASSLLAGNSYNEQFF. The CDR3 DNA reads as TGTGCCAGCAGTTTACTAGCGGGGAACTCCTACAATGAGCAGTTCTTC.

Note on this clone: This specimen includes other DNA sequences encoding the same CDR3. This sequence joins TRBV28 and TRBJ1-2; 7 positions match TRBD1. Trimming removed 5 bases from V and 4 bases from J; junction bases left unmatched: 7. The CDR3 runs to 14 residues. Germline loops: CDR1 MDHEN, CDR2 SYDVKM. The CDR3 DNA reads TGTGCCAGCAGTCTATCGGGACAGTTCTATGGCTACACCTTC. It yields the protein CASSLSGQFYGYTF.

The CDR3 reads CASSAGQYSNQPQHF. CDR3 in DNA: TGTGCCAGCAGCGCGGGACAGTATAGCAATCAGCCCCAGCATTTT. The rearrangement joins TRBV5-5 to TRBJ1-5; TRBD1 agrees at 7 bases. There are 15 residues in the CDR3. J lost 0 bases, V lost 4 bases, and 4 bases had no gene match. CDR1 is SGHKS and CDR2 is YYEKEE in the germline V gene (reference sequence).

The chain uses TRBV15 and TRBJ1-4; D is possibly TRBD1 (6 bases). The length of the CDR3 is 15 residues. V was shortened by 8 bases and J by 0 bases, with 13 bases between the two germline ends. Germline assignment: CDR1 LNHNV and CDR2 YYDKDF (reference sequence). CDR3 coding DNA: TGTGCCACCGGGGGGGCCCCTGCAACTAATGAAAAACTGTTTTTT. Translated, it gives CATGGAPATNEKLFF.

J is TRBJ2-2 and V is TRBV7-9; D is unclear. Germline CDR1 reads SEHNR; CDR2 reads FQNEAQ (reference sequence). Trimming left V 4 bases short and J 3 bases short, with 3 bases between. This CDR3 region has 12 residues. CDR3 bases: TGTGCCAGCAGCTCCTACACCGGGGAGCTGTTTTTT. The encoded protein is CASSSYTGELFF.

The chain couples TRBV6-1 to TRBJ2-4; D may match TRBD1 or TRBD2 (7 bases each). The CDR3 totals 11 residues. The V gene's germline CDR1 is MNHNS and CDR2 SASEGT. V lost 6 bases to trimming and J lost 15 bases, with 15 bases between them. In DNA form, the CDR3 reads TGTGCCAGCAGCACAGGGGAGCGGGGGTACTTC. This translates into CASSTGERGYF.

This clone was observed a single time. V usage is TRBV11-2 and J usage is TRBJ2-1, with D maybe TRBD1 (6 bases). The germline gives CDR1 SGHAT, CDR2 FQNNGV. The CDR3 extends over 15 amino acids. V lost 1 base and J 5 bases, leaving 12 bases between the germline ends. The CDR3 DNA reads TGTGCCAGCAGCTTAGGAACAGGGTCCAACAATGAGCAGTTCTTC. Translation gives CASSLGTGSNNEQFF.